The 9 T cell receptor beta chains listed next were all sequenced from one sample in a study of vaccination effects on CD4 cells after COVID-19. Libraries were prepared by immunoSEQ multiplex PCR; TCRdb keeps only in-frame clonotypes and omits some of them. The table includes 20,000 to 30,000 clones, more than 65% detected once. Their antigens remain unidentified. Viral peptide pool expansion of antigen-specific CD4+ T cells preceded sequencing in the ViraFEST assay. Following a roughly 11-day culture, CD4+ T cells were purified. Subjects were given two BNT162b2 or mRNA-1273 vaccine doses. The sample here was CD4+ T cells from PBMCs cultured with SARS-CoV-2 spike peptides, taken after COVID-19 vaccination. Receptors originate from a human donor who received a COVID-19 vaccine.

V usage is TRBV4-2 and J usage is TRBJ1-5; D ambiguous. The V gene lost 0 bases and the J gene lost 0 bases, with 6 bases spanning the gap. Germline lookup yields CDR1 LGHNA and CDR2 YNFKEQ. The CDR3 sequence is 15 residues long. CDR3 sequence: CASSQDLYSNQPQHF. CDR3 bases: TGTGCCAGCAGCCAAGATCTATATAGCAATCAGCCCCAGCATTTT.

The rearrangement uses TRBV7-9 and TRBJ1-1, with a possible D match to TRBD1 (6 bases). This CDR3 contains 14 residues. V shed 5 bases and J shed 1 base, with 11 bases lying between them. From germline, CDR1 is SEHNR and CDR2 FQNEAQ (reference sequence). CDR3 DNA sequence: TGTGCCAGCAGCCGACAGGCTTCGAACACTGAAGCTTTCTTT. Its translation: CASSRQASNTEAFF.

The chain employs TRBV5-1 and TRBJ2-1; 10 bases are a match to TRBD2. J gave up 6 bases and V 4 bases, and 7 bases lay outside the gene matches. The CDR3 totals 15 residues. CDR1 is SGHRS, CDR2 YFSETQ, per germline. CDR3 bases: TGCGCCAGCAGCGCGAGCGGGAGGGGGGGCAATGAGCAGTTCTTC. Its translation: CASSASGRGGNEQFF.

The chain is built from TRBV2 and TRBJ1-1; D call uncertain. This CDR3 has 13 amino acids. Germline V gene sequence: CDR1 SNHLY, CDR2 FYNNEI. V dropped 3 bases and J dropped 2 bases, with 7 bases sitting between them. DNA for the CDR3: TGTGCCAGCAGTGACAGAAAAAACACTGAAGCTTTCTTT. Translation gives CASSDRKNTEAFF.

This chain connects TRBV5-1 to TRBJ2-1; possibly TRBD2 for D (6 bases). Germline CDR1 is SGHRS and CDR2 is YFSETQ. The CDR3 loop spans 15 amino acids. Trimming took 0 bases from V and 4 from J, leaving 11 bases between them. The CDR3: CASSLEGGAYNEQFF. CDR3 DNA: TGCGCCAGCAGCTTGGAGGGAGGAGCATACAATGAGCAGTTCTTC.

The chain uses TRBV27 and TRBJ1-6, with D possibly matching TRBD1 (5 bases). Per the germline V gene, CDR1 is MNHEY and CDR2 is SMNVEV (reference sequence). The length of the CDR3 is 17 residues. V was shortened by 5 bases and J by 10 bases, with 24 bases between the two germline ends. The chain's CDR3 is CASSLLPPSGRESPLHF. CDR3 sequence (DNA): TGTGCCAGCAGTCTCCTTCCCCCCTCGGGACGAGAATCACCCCTCCACTTT.

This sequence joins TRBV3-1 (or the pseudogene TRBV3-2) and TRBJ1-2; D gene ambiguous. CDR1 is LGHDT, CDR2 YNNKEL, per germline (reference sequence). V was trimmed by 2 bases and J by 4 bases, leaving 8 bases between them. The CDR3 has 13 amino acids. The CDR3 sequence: CASSQRLGYGYTF. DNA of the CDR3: TGTGCCAGCAGCCAACGTCTCGGCTATGGCTACACCTTC.

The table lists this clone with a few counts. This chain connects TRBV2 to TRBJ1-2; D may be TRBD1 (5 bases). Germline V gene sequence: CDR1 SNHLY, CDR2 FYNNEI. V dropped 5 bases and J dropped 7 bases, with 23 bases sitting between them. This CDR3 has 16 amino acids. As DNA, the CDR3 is TGTGCCAGCAGTTCTCAGGGTGAATGGTTTTCGCGTGGCTACACCTTC. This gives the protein CASSSQGEWFSRGYTF.

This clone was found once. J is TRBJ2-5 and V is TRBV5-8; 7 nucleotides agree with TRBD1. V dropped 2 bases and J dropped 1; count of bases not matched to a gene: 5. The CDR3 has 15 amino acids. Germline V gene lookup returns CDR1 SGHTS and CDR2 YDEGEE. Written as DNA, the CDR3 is TGTGCCAGCAGCTTAGGTGACAGGGCCCAAGAGACCCAGTACTTC. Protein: CASSLGDRAQETQYF.